The TCR beta chain described here comes from a study of blood T cell repertoires in COVID-19. Study-wide background: The United States, Italy and Spain provided the acute and convalescent COVID-19 samples. PBMCs, B-cell-depleted T cells, or T cells provided the cDNA or gDNA that made up the material.

In Seattle, patients joined the study during active infection and were tracked longitudinally. The CDR3 is made up of 12 amino acids. Germline lookup yields CDR1 LNHDA and CDR2 SQIVND (reference sequence). Trimming removed 9 bases at V and 5 bases at J, with 13 bases between. As handled by the study authors: Counts of nucleated cells, estimated from reference gene primer amplification, were obtained. Data came from immunoSEQ multiplex PCR; TCRdb stores just in-frame clones and leaves some out. From that table come the V and J calls and clone size; the DNA was used to work out D and trimming. The sample lists more than 250,000 clones; around 88% were seen once.

This clonotype originated in a woman aged 25 to 39 with COVID-19, enrolled during active disease. V usage is TRBV19 and J usage is TRBJ2-5, with D possibly TRBD2 on 6 matching bases. Sequencing was performed on peripheral blood. The CDR3 region is CASRGGGETQYF. CDR3 nucleotide sequence: TGTGCCAGCCGGGGTGGAGGGGAGACCCAGTACTTC.